This T cell receptor (beta chain) was captured in a study of Ad26.COV2.S vaccination and SARS-CoV-2 variants. Clones were read by immunoSEQ multiplex PCR, and TCRdb kept only the in-frame ones, dropping some. The sample consists of fewer than 600,000 clones, 80% to 90% of them appearing once. Treatment noted: 19 received Ad26.COV2.S at low or high dose, single or two shots; about 5 received placebo; per-sample allocation not given. Day 63 after the first injection of vaccine or placebo was the sampling time. The CDR3 extends over 14 amino acids. The junction had 7 bases not matched to a gene; V was cut back by 4 bases and J by 9 bases. Germline CDR1 and CDR2: LNHNV and YYDKDF (reference sequence).

V and J are TRBV15 and TRBJ2-1; 9 nucleotides match TRBD1. The specimen comprised peripheral blood, sampled in a trial of Ad26.COV2.S vaccine versus placebo. The origin of this receptor is a person aged 18-60 years who received the Ad26.COV2.S COVID-19 vaccine or a placebo. This chain's CDR3 is CATSKGDRVFEQFF. The CDR3 bases are TGTGCCACCAGCAAGGGGGACAGGGTTTTTGAGCAGTTCTTC.